Presented here are 7 T cell receptor beta chains from one specimen sequenced in a study of T cell responses to AZD1222 COVID-19 vaccine. Sequencing was performed with immunoSEQ multiplex PCR; in TCRdb, only in-frame clones are kept and a portion is missing. Of 130,000 to 150,000 clones in the sample, roughly 86% are singletons; the top ten hold roughly 5.2%. The specimen comprised peripheral blood, sampled 28 days after the second dose of the MenACWY control vaccine. Receptors were obtained from an adult who received the MenACWY meningococcal vaccine as a control.

This clone was counted a single time. The rearrangement joins TRBV7-3 to TRBJ2-5, with TRBD1 matching 7 bases. This CDR3 has 13 amino acids. Germline loops: CDR1 SGHTA, CDR2 FQGTGA. Trimming took 5 bases from V and 5 from J; bases not matched to a gene: 5. CDR3 region: CASSPGTAETQYF. In DNA, the CDR3 is TGTGCCAGCAGCCCCGGGACAGCTGAGACCCAGTACTTC.

For this clone: The limits of the CDR3 on the DNA are not certain, so only TCRdb's listed CDR3 is given. The rearrangement links TRBV28 to TRBJ1-2; no DNA check was done on the table's D call, TRBD1. The V gene's germline CDR1 is MDHEN and CDR2 SYDVKM. With termini counted, the CDR3 has 15 amino acids. The CDR3 reads CASSFLAGENYGYTF.

The chain is built from TRBV10-3 and TRBJ2-1; 9 bases line up with TRBD2. Germline V gene lookup returns CDR1 ENHRY and CDR2 SYGVKD. J lost 8 bases, V lost 3 bases, and 11 bases had no gene match. CDR3 length: 16 amino acids. Written as DNA, the CDR3 is TGTGCCATCAGTGATTCTGCGGCTAGCGGGATCCATGAGCAGTTCTTC. Translating it yields CAISDSAASGIHEQFF.

The chain combines TRBV12-3 or TRBV12-4 with TRBJ2-5; TRBD1 is a possible D gene (5 bases). V lost 4 bases to trimming and J lost 3 bases, with 9 bases between them. This CDR3 contains 13 residues. CDR3 DNA: TGTGCCAGCAGTTGGACACGCGAAGAGACCCAGTACTTC. This encodes CASSWTREETQYF.

The chain uses TRBV18 and TRBJ1-1; TRBD1 might be the D (6 bases). The V end was cut by 6 bases, the J end by 6 bases, with 14 bases between. This CDR3 has 13 amino acids. Per the germline V gene, CDR1 is KGHSH and CDR2 is LQKENI. The DNA of the CDR3 is TGTGCCAGCTCTCCTGGACAGTTTTCTGAAGCTTTCTTT. Protein sequence: CASSPGQFSEAFF.

This clone was seen only a few times. CDR3 in amino acids: CAWWGLGRTEAFF. For the CDR3, the DNA is TGTGCCTGGTGGGGCCTGGGCAGGACTGAAGCTTTCTTT. V is TRBV30 and J is TRBJ1-1; the D gene is possibly TRBD1 (5 bases). V gave up 5 bases and J gave up 5 bases, with 15 bases separating them. CDR3 length: 13 residues. Germline V CDR1 and CDR2: GTSNPN, SVGIG (reference sequence).

The chain carries TRBV7-9 and TRBJ1-1; D is uncertain. This CDR3 comprises 14 residues. V was cut by 5 bases and J by 4 bases, with 14 bases left in between. Germline V gene sequence: CDR1 SEHNR, CDR2 FQNEAQ (reference sequence). The DNA for the CDR3 is TGTGCCAGCAGCCTGATCAATGAGGGCACTGAAGCTTTCTTT. This sequence encodes CASSLINEGTEAFF.